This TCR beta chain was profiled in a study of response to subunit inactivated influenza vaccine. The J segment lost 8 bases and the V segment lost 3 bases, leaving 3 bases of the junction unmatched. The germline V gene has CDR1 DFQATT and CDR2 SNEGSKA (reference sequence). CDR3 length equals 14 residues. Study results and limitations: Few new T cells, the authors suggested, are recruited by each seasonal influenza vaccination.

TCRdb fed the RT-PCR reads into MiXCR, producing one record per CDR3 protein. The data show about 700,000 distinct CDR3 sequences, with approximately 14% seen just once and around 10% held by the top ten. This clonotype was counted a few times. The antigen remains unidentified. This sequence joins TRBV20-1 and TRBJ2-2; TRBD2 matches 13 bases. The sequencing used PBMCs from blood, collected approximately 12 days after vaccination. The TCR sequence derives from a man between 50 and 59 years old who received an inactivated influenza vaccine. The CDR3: CSARGLAGLGELFF. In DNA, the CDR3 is TGCAGTGCTAGGGGACTAGCGGGGTTAGGGGAGCTGTTTTTT.